This T cell receptor (beta chain) was recovered during a study of identifying expanded T cells in peripheral blood (dated by TCRdb to the late 2010s). Some background on the complete study: Technical replicates were generated by sequencing separate aliquots of the same genomic DNA pool, and four replicates were compared pairwise. Points the paper makes about the study in general: The binomial model flagged around 1.3 differentially abundant clones between technical replicates, compared with about 17 over approximately 2 weeks and 19 over four weeks. For all healthy donors, the variance in clone template counts between approximately 2-week samples rose significantly as total template count increased. Across all healthy-donor time intervals, the beta-binomial model significantly cut both the number of clones called differentially abundant and the false-positive rate. It was expected by the authors that biological variance in healthy repertoires might increase further over much longer intervals, such as months to years.

The CDR3, cysteine through phenylalanine, is 13 amino acids long. The only DNA kept is the CDR3, 39 bases in frame from the first base. Based on the germline V gene, the CDR1 and CDR2 sequences are MDHEN and SYDVKM. During the collection period, no infections or other immune events were recorded for the healthy donors. Healthy-donor blood repertoires served as a training cohort to calibrate time-dependent variance in a beta-binomial model of T-cell clone differential abundance. The training cohort comprised roughly 10 healthy donors, 3 female and 7 male. Donor ages ranged from about 29 to 65 years, with an average of 43 years. Obtained from a commercial supplier, whole blood was collected from each healthy donor at three time points set around 2 weeks apart. For immunosequencing, genomic DNA was extracted from whole blood that had not been sorted. This clone was detected once. No antigen is known for it. Per-base quality was not reported, and no clone a single base away is much larger than it.

TCRbeta CDR3 regions were profiled by bias-controlled multiplex PCR amplification of genomic DNA with the immunoSEQ Assay. The source study handled its data this way. To quantify the absolute abundance of each unique TCRbeta CDR3 region, the sequences were collapsed and filtered. Two models were used to test differential abundance: a binomial model (Fisher-equivalent) and a beta-binomial model that adds time-dependent variance fitted from healthy donors. Any clone with fewer than 5 combined templates was excluded, and a clone was called differentially abundant if its Benjamini-Hochberg FDR was below 0.01. Beta-binomial variance was modeled as a function of total template count across the two samples using the form v = (b*log(k)+a)^2. As stored in TCRdb, this immuneACCESS dataset retains in-frame rearrangements with V and J assigned. A fraction of the clones does not appear; measured against another copy, unresolved V genes explain less than half of the discrepancy, and the remainder lacks a known reason. That table furnishes V, J and clone size, whereas the DNA furnished D and trimming. The sample records some 100,000 clones, roughly nine tenths of which are singletons. Roughly 17% of the sample is taken by the ten largest.

Sequenced: blood. The TCR was taken from a person aged 18 to 75 in good health. The chain uses TRBV28 and TRBJ1-1; 7 nucleotides in the junction match TRBD1. The nucleotide sequence reads TGTGCGTCGGGAGGGACAGTACTACCTGAAGCTTTCTTT. This yields the protein CASGGTVLPEAFF.